This passage covers 25 T cell receptor beta chains from one sample sequenced in a study of blood T cell repertoires in COVID-19. The data were produced by immunoSEQ multiplex PCR, yet TCRdb's version contains in-frame clones alone and is incomplete. The data show 300,000 or so clones, with about 91% seen just once and about 7% held by the top ten. The sample consisted of peripheral blood. The receptor source for this set is a woman in her 30s who had recovered from COVID-19.

The chain carries TRBV18 and TRBJ2-7; a possible D gene is TRBD1 (6 bases). V was shortened by 0 bases and J by 5 bases, with 17 bases between the two germline ends. Germline CDR1 and CDR2: KGHSH and LQKENI. The CDR3 extends over 16 amino acids. CDR3 DNA: TGTGCCAGCTCACCACCAGGGCTCTCCAGGGGCGACGAGCAGTACTTC. Its protein product is CASSPPGLSRGDEQYF.

Only a few counts were recorded for this clone. V and J are TRBV3-1 (or the pseudogene TRBV3-2) and TRBJ1-1; a weak D match, TRBD1 (5 bases). The ends were cut back, 2 bases at V and 0 bases at J, with 10 bases in the middle. The V gene's germline CDR1 is LGHDT and CDR2 YNNKEL (reference sequence). This CDR3 comprises 15 residues. The CDR3 DNA follows: TGTGCCAGCAGCCAATTGGGACTGGTGAACACTGAAGCTTTCTTT. Amino acid sequence: CASSQLGLVNTEAFF.

CDR3 loop: CASSLGGQLSSTDTQYF. In DNA, the CDR3 is TGTGCCAGCAGCTTAGGGGGACAGTTATCTAGCACAGATACGCAGTATTTT. The V gene is TRBV7-8, the J gene TRBJ2-3; 7 bases line up with TRBD1. The germline CDR1 and CDR2 sequences are SGHVS and FQNEAQ. This CDR3 is 17 amino acids long. The ends lost 1 base at V and 0 bases at J; junction bases unmatched: 7.

The chain has TRBV28 and TRBJ2-7, with TRBD1 matching 10 bases. Trimming cost V 5 bases and J 2 bases; bases outside gene matches: 9. The V gene's germline CDR1 is MDHEN and CDR2 SYDVKM. The CDR3 contains 16 residues. The CDR3 protein is CASSPGTGASPYEQYF. CDR3 bases: TGTGCCAGCAGTCCCGGGACAGGGGCCTCACCCTACGAGCAGTACTTC.

The V call is TRBV9, the J call TRBJ2-7; the D is unclear. Deletions cut 0 bases from V and 6 bases from J, with 13 bases between. CDR3 length: 14 residues. In germline, CDR1 is SGDLS, CDR2 YYNGEE. CDR3 coding DNA: TGTGCCAGCAGCGTAGCCCCGGCGGTTCCCGAGCAGTACTTC. Translated, it gives CASSVAPAVPEQYF.

In its sample, this clone was seen once. The V gene is TRBV27, the J gene TRBJ1-4; the D is unclear. V lost 5 bases, J lost 3 bases, and 13 bases lay in between. The CDR3 spans 15 residues. The germline V gene has CDR1 MNHEY and CDR2 SMNVEV (reference sequence). CDR3 region: CASSNRSPSNEKLFF. As DNA, the CDR3 is TGTGCCAGCAGTAACCGTAGCCCGTCTAATGAAAAACTGTTTTTT.

This chain links TRBV15 with TRBJ2-7; the match to TRBD2 covers 8 bases. Trimming took 1 base from V and 0 from J; bases not matched to a gene: 8. Germline CDR1 and CDR2: LNHNV and YYDKDF (reference sequence). The CDR3 sequence is 17 residues long. CDR3 bases: TGTGCCACCAGCAGAGTGGGCGGGGGGCGCAGCTCCTACGAGCAGTACTTC. Its protein product is CATSRVGGGRSSYEQYF.

J is TRBJ1-2 and V is TRBV28; 11 nucleotides match TRBD1. The V segment lost 10 bases and the J segment 4 bases; nucleotides outside the gene matches: 11. The germline CDR1 and CDR2 sequences are MDHEN and SYDVKM. This CDR3 has 15 residues. CDR3 in amino acids: CATQRGTGGGYGYTF. The CDR3 region has the DNA TGTGCCACTCAAAGGGGGACAGGGGGAGGCTATGGCTACACCTTC.

This clone was seen only once. This chain connects TRBV7-9 to TRBJ2-5; 7 nucleotides match TRBD1. CDR3 size: 14 residues. Per the germline V gene, CDR1 is SEHNR and CDR2 is FQNEAQ (reference sequence). Losses at the gene ends were 3 bases for V and 1 base for J; bases not matched to a gene: 2. The CDR3, as DNA: TGTGCCAGCAGCTTCAGGGACAGCCAAGAGACCCAGTACTTC. Translation gives CASSFRDSQETQYF.

The table lists this clone with a few counts. This sequence joins TRBV2 and TRBJ2-3; D is undetermined. The CDR3 covers 12 residues. V dropped 4 bases and J dropped 7 bases, with 9 bases sitting between them. CDR1 and CDR2 (germline): SNHLY, FYNNEI. CDR3 sequence reads: CASSGLSHTQYF. CDR3 bases: TGTGCCAGCAGTGGACTGTCTCATACGCAGTATTTT.

This clone was recorded a few times. The chain links TRBV7-9 to TRBJ1-2, with 9 nucleotides matching TRBD1. The trim removed 5 bases at V and 3 bases at J, leaving 4 bases unmatched. Germline V gene data show CDR1 as SEHNR and CDR2 as FQNEAQ (reference sequence). The CDR3 contains 14 residues. CDR3 in amino acids: CASSQGQGDYGYTF. The CDR3 DNA reads as TGTGCCAGCAGCCAGGGACAGGGCGACTATGGCTACACCTTC.

The chain recombines TRBV7-2 with TRBJ2-5, with 8 nucleotides matching TRBD2. The V gene's germline CDR1 is SGHTA and CDR2 FQGNSA. The length of the CDR3 is 15 residues. V dropped 4 bases and J dropped 5; count of bases not matched to a gene: 9. CDR3 amino acids: CASSSYGGAWETQYF. The DNA of the CDR3 is TGTGCCAGCAGCTCATACGGGGGGGCTTGGGAGACCCAGTACTTC.

A few counts support this clone. This chain uses TRBV5-1 with TRBJ2-3; 7 bases agree with TRBD2. Germline V gives CDR1 SGHRS, CDR2 YFSETQ. The trim removed 6 bases at V and 0 bases at J, leaving 7 bases unmatched. This CDR3 comprises 15 residues. CDR3 nucleotide sequence: TGCGCCAGCACTTTCCGGGGGGTTAGCACAGATACGCAGTATTTT. Translation: CASTFRGVSTDTQYF.

The chain uses TRBV18 and TRBJ2-5; possible D gene TRBD2, 5 bases. CDR1 and CDR2 from the germline V gene are KGHSH and LQKENI. Trimming removed 4 bases at V and 5 bases at J, with 8 bases between. The CDR3 length is 12 residues. For the CDR3, the DNA is TGTGCCAGCTCACGAGGCGGGGAGACCCAGTACTTC. It yields the protein CASSRGGETQYF.

CDR3 DNA sequence: TGCAGCGCAAAACAGGGGTGGGACACTGAAGCTTTCTTT. Protein: CSAKQGWDTEAFF. The chain uses TRBV29-1 and TRBJ1-1, with 7 bases matching TRBD1. Germline lookup yields CDR1 SQVTM and CDR2 ANQGSEA. V shed 7 bases and J 3 bases; nucleotides not matched to a gene: 8. This CDR3 region has 13 residues.

This clone was picked up one time. The chain is built from TRBV15 and TRBJ2-1; 11 nucleotides align to TRBD2. This CDR3 is built from 17 residues. V was pared by 1 base and J by 8 bases, with 10 bases of the junction left unmatched. Per germline, CDR1 LNHNV and CDR2 YYDKDF (reference sequence). The CDR3: CATSRGLWLAGGYEQFF. The CDR3 DNA follows: TGTGCCACCAGCAGAGGGTTATGGCTAGCGGGGGGTTATGAGCAGTTCTTC.

This clone occurred once. This chain joins TRBV24-1 and TRBJ2-2; 7 bases agree with TRBD1. V lost 3 bases to trimming and J lost 0 bases; unmatched junction nucleotides: 6. Germline-derived CDR1 and CDR2 are KGHDR and SFDVKD. The CDR3 sequence is 17 residues long. The CDR3 here is CATSDPTTGTNTGELFF. The CDR3 nucleotides are TGTGCCACCAGTGATCCAACGACAGGGACGAACACCGGGGAGCTGTTTTTT.

The CDR3 is CASSQGAQGSEQYF. In nucleotides, the CDR3 is TGTGCCAGCAGCCAAGGGGCACAGGGCAGCGAGCAGTACTTC. The chain is built from TRBV5-6 and TRBJ2-7, with D possibly TRBD1 on 6 matching bases. This CDR3 contains 14 residues. With 4 bases removed from V and 6 bases from J, the gap between germline ends came to 17 bases. The germline V gene encodes CDR1 SGHDT and CDR2 YYEEEE.

The chain recombines TRBV3-1 (or the pseudogene TRBV3-2) with TRBJ1-3; 7 bases fit TRBD1. The CDR3 sequence is 17 residues long. Germline V gene data show CDR1 as LGHDT and CDR2 as YNNKEL (reference sequence). The V segment lost 5 bases and the J segment 0 bases; nucleotides outside the gene matches: 10. CDR3 coding DNA: TGTGCCAGCAGCTCGGGACAGAGGCCTAGCTCTGGAAACACCATATATTTT. It translates to CASSSGQRPSSGNTIYF.

This rearrangement joins TRBV7-2 to TRBJ1-6, with no clear D. CDR3 length equals 15 residues. V was cut by 2 bases and J by 10 bases, with 15 bases left in between. Germline CDR1 reads SGHTA; CDR2 reads FQGNSA. The CDR3 spells CASSLPPQVGSPLHF. Here the CDR3 DNA reads TGTGCCAGCAGCTTACCGCCGCAGGTTGGATCACCCCTCCACTTT.

The chain carries TRBV5-1 and TRBJ2-3, with TRBD2 identical over 9 bases. Germline assignment: CDR1 SGHRS and CDR2 YFSETQ. V shed 0 bases and J 5 bases; nucleotides not matched to a gene: 10. The CDR3 covers 17 residues. The CDR3 is CASSLAVLAGLGDTQYF. As DNA, the CDR3 is TGCGCCAGCAGCTTGGCCGTGCTAGCGGGGCTAGGAGATACGCAGTATTTT.

V gene TRBV20-1 combines with J gene TRBJ1-1; D remains unclear. CDR1 DFQATT and CDR2 SNEGSKA come from the germline V gene (reference sequence). The V gene lost 3 bases and the J gene lost 3 bases, with 8 bases spanning the gap. This CDR3 region has 12 residues. In nucleotides, the CDR3 is TGCAGTGCTAGTAGGGAGTACACTGAAGCTTTCTTT. Protein: CSASREYTEAFF.

V is TRBV12-3 or TRBV12-4 and J is TRBJ1-1, with no clear D. V lost 2 bases and J lost 5, with 9 bases in between. The CDR3 is 13 amino acids. This CDR3 is CASSLLRWTEAFF. The CDR3 DNA is TGTGCCAGCAGTTTATTGCGGTGGACTGAAGCTTTCTTT.

The V and J genes are TRBV28 and TRBJ1-5; a weak D match, TRBD1 (5 bases). Per germline, CDR1 MDHEN and CDR2 SYDVKM. The CDR3 spans 15 residues. Trimming shortened V by 5 bases and J by 3 bases, and 14 bases separated the two germline ends. The CDR3 sequence: CASSMGGTDNQPQHF. DNA of the CDR3: TGTGCCAGCAGTATGGGAGGGACCGACAATCAGCCCCAGCATTTT.

About this clone itself: Other DNA sequences from this sample encode an identical CDR3 as well. V is TRBV11-2 and J is TRBJ2-7; 7 positions agree with TRBD1. In germline, CDR1 is SGHAT, CDR2 FQNNGV. The V gene end was trimmed by 1 base and the J gene end by 2 bases; junction bases not matched to a gene: 2. The CDR3 length is 14 residues. The CDR3 loop reads CASSLGQGAYEQYF. The CDR3 coding sequence is TGTGCCAGCAGCTTAGGGCAGGGGGCCTACGAGCAGTACTTC.